This section outlines one T cell receptor (beta chain) sequence together with its context. What it recognizes is unknown. The data were taken from a study of beta chain features in type 1 diabetes. Study-level information: In age, gender and cell yields, patients were similar to healthy donors.

In germline, CDR1 is LGHNA, CDR2 YSLEER. The V end lost 1 base, the J end lost 2 bases, and 18 bases lay between the germline ends. The CDR3 consists of 19 residues. Expressed TCRB transcripts were sequenced because the isolated RNA had all been reverse transcribed beforehand. Naive, central memory and regulatory T cell samples produced a mean of around 4 million reads. Profiling relied on immunoSEQ multiplex PCR, and the TCRdb table lists in-frame clones only, not all of them. The sample lists around 180,000 clones; about 13% were seen once. The study's findings and limits: When cDNA is sequenced, cells with high TCR expression could be over-represented.

Material for sequencing was central memory CD4+ T cells from blood. The rearrangement joins TRBV4-3 to TRBJ2-6; possible D gene TRBD1, 7 bases. This receptor was taken from a woman between 18 and 30 years old in good health. The CDR3, as DNA: TGCGCCAGCAGCCAAGTTTTTAGACAGGGAGGCACTGGGGCCAACGTCCTGACTTTC. Amino acids: CASSQVFRQGGTGANVLTF.